These 32 T cell receptor beta chains originate from one sample sequenced in a study of control samples from healthy donors and cancer patients (dated by TCRdb to about 2020). Library generation was performed with the immunoSEQ multiplex PCR assay. TCRdb provides this immuneACCESS table in a form limited to in-frame rearrangements. Some clones are lacking; in checked studies, under half of them reflect an unresolved V gene, and why the rest are absent is not known. Recorded for this sample are under 200,000 clones; 75% to 95% of them occurred a single time. The ten top clones hold roughly 1.6% of the sample. The sequencing input was blood. These receptors originate from a woman aged 25 to 39 in good health.

This clone was recorded a few times. The chain carries TRBV27 and TRBJ2-7; D possibly corresponds to TRBD1 (5 bases). Germline lookup yields CDR1 MNHEY and CDR2 SMNVEV (reference sequence). The germline V and J ends were trimmed by 3 bases and 3 bases, with 9 bases remaining between them. The CDR3 has 13 amino acids. The CDR3 region is CASSLDTRYEQYF. The CDR3 DNA is TGTGCCAGCAGTTTGGACACCCGCTACGAGCAGTACTTC.

The chain recombines TRBV6-5 with TRBJ2-2, with TRBD1 matching over 9 bases. Germline CDR1 is MNHEY and CDR2 is SVGAGI. With 6 bases clipped from V and 5 bases from J, the junction kept 4 bases outside the gene matches. This CDR3 has 14 amino acids. In nucleotides, the CDR3 is TGTGCCAGCAGGGGACAGGGAAAAACCGGGGAGCTGTTTTTT. Protein: CASRGQGKTGELFF.

This clone occurred a few times. J is TRBJ1-6 and V is TRBV5-1; tentative D call: TRBD1 (6 bases). Germline lookup yields CDR1 SGHRS and CDR2 YFSETQ. The CDR3 has 14 amino acids. V shed 1 base and J shed 7 bases, with 9 bases lying between them. CDR3 sequence reads: CASSLSGDNSPLHF. The DNA for the CDR3 is TGCGCCAGCAGCTTGTCAGGGGACAATTCACCCCTCCACTTT.

V usage is TRBV6-4 and J usage is TRBJ2-1, with a tentative D call TRBD2 (6 bases). Germline-derived CDR1 and CDR2 are MRHNA and SNTAGT. The CDR3 covers 13 residues. V was cut by 4 bases and J by 8 bases, with 12 bases left in between. The CDR3 DNA follows: TGTGCCAGCAGTGTCGGAGGGGAGGATGAGCAGTTCTTC. Translation: CASSVGGEDEQFF.

The chain joins TRBV25-1 to TRBJ1-2, with TRBD1 as a possible D gene (5 bases). CDR3 length: 12 amino acids. V was cut by 1 base and J by 8 bases, with 8 bases left in between. Germline CDR1 MGHDK, CDR2 SYGVNS. CDR3 nucleotide sequence: TGTGCCAGCAGTGAATGGGACGGCGGCTACACCTTC. Translating gives CASSEWDGGYTF.

The chain uses TRBV2 and TRBJ1-6; D is unclear. The CDR3 contains 12 residues. CDR1 and CDR2 from the germline V gene are SNHLY and FYNNEI. V lost 6 bases, J lost 6 bases, and 6 bases lay in between. The CDR3 DNA is TGTGCCAGCAGATACACTAATTCACCCCTCCACTTT. It translates to CASRYTNSPLHF.

The chain links TRBV11-2 to TRBJ1-2, with D possibly TRBD1 on 5 matching bases. CDR3 size: 14 residues. Trimming removed 6 bases from V and 4 bases from J, with 15 bases in between. The germline gives CDR1 SGHAT, CDR2 FQNNGV. DNA for the CDR3: TGTGCCAGCAGATCCACAGGACACCCCTATGGCTACACCTTC. Its translation: CASRSTGHPYGYTF.

V is TRBV5-1 and J is TRBJ1-1; D remains ambiguous. This CDR3 spans 13 amino acids. Between the trimmed V and J ends, which lost 7 bases and 0 bases, there was a span of 10 bases. Germline loops: CDR1 SGHRS, CDR2 YFSETQ. In DNA form, the CDR3 reads TGCGCCAGCTCTAACGGAATGAACACTGAAGCTTTCTTT. This gives the protein CASSNGMNTEAFF.

V gene TRBV20-1 combines with J gene TRBJ1-1; D is undetermined. CDR1 is DFQATT, CDR2 SNEGSKA, per germline (reference sequence). The V end was cut by 6 bases, the J end by 4 bases, with 9 bases between. The CDR3 is 11 residues long. The CDR3 region has the DNA TGCAGTGCAAAGGGCCTCACTGAAGCTTTCTTT. Amino acid sequence: CSAKGLTEAFF.

The chain is built from TRBV7-9 and TRBJ2-7; D might be TRBD1 (6 bases). The CDR3 is made up of 13 amino acids. The V gene lost 6 bases and the J gene lost 4 bases, with 13 bases spanning the gap. Germline V gene sequence: CDR1 SEHNR, CDR2 FQNEAQ (reference sequence). Here the CDR3 reads CASSLYQGYEQYF. In nucleotides, the CDR3 is TGTGCCAGCAGTTTGTACCAGGGGTACGAGCAGTACTTC.

The table lists this clone with many counts. The CDR3 DNA reads as TGTGCCAGCAGTCCGGACAGGGCCTCTGGCTACACCTTC. Translation: CASSPDRASGYTF. This chain uses TRBV11-1 with TRBJ1-2, with TRBD1 matching over 8 bases. Germline assignment: CDR1 SGHAT and CDR2 FQDESV (reference sequence). The CDR3 sequence is 13 residues long. J was trimmed by 7 bases and V by 6 bases; bases with no gene match: 7.

The chain employs TRBV12-3 or TRBV12-4 and TRBJ2-7; 8 nucleotides line up with TRBD2. The V gene end was trimmed by 5 bases and the J gene end by 5 bases; junction bases not matched to a gene: 5. This CDR3 is 13 amino acids long. The chain's CDR3 is CASSSSGVHEQYF. The CDR3 DNA follows: TGTGCCAGCAGTAGTAGCGGGGTCCACGAGCAGTACTTC.

In regard to this clone: The identical CDR3 is also encoded by other nucleotide sequences in the sample. The V and J genes are TRBV7-9 and TRBJ2-3; 7 nucleotides match TRBD2. Trimming at V came to 2 bases and at J to 0 bases, leaving 2 bases not matched to a gene. Germline CDR1 SEHNR, CDR2 FQNEAQ (reference sequence). CDR3 length: 15 amino acids. CDR3 amino acids: CASSLKRGSTDTQYF. The CDR3 nucleotides are TGTGCCAGCAGCTTAAAGCGGGGTAGCACAGATACGCAGTATTTT. Full variable domain (outside the CDR3, taken from reference TRBV7-9 and TRBJ2-3): DTGVSQNPRHKITKRGQNVTFRCDPISEHNRLYWYRQTLGQGPEFLTYFQNEAQLEKSRLLSDRFSAERPKGSFSTLEIQRTEQGDSAMYLCASSLKRGSTDTQYFGPGTRLTVL.

CDR3 amino acids: CASGLGRTSSYEQYF. DNA of the CDR3: TGTGCTAGTGGTTTGGGTCGGACGAGCTCCTACGAGCAGTACTTC. The chain recombines TRBV12-5 with TRBJ2-7; no reliable D call. Germline lookup yields CDR1 LGHNT and CDR2 FRNRAP. V lost 1 base and J 0 bases, leaving 10 bases between the germline ends. The CDR3 extends over 15 amino acids.

The chain is built from TRBV10-1 and TRBJ2-1, with 10 bases matching TRBD2. CDR3 length equals 13 residues. The ends lost 3 bases at V and 10 bases at J; junction bases unmatched: 3. Germline-derived CDR1 and CDR2 are WNHNN and SYGVQD (reference sequence). The CDR3 DNA sequence: TGCGCCAGCAGTGATCTAGCGGGGGAAGAGCAGTTCTTC. It codes for CASSDLAGEEQFF.

For this clone: The same CDR3 arises from other DNA sequences in this sample as well. J is TRBJ2-7 and V is TRBV2; D ambiguous. Germline CDR1 and CDR2: SNHLY and FYNNEI. Trimming shortened V by 6 bases and J by 4 bases, and 4 bases separated the two germline ends. There are 10 residues in the CDR3. The CDR3 here is CASRGYEQYF. The CDR3 nucleotides are TGTGCCAGCAGGGGTTACGAGCAGTACTTC.

Concerning this clone: Other DNA sequences in this specimen translate into the identical CDR3. This rearrangement joins TRBV7-9 to TRBJ1-1, with D unclear. Per the germline V gene, CDR1 is SEHNR and CDR2 is FQNEAQ (reference sequence). V lost 3 bases and J 3 bases, leaving 5 bases between the germline ends. There are 12 residues in the CDR3. CDR3 bases: TGTGCCAGCAGCTTTGGAGACACTGAAGCTTTCTTT. Translating gives CASSFGDTEAFF.

This clone has just one count. The chain uses TRBV12-3 or TRBV12-4 and TRBJ2-3; D gene uncertain. The V gene lost 5 bases and the J gene lost 3 bases, with 3 bases spanning the gap. The CDR3 consists of 11 residues. DNA of the CDR3: TGTGCCAGCAGTAAGACAGATACGCAGTATTTT. It translates to CASSKTDTQYF.

The genes are TRBV4-2 and TRBJ2-3; TRBD2 matches at 12 bases. The CDR3 spans 17 residues. Germline CDR1 reads LGHNA; CDR2 reads YNFKEQ. V was pared by 4 bases and J by 0 bases, with 5 bases of the junction left unmatched. The CDR3 here is CASSPGLAGTSTDTQYF. The CDR3 nucleotides read TGTGCCAGCAGCCCCGGACTAGCGGGAACTAGCACAGATACGCAGTATTTT.

The genes are TRBV2 and TRBJ1-2; D unresolved. V lost 3 bases and J lost 1, with 3 bases in between. Germline V gene lookup returns CDR1 SNHLY and CDR2 FYNNEI. The CDR3 is 12 amino acids. Written as DNA, the CDR3 is TGTGCCAGCAGTGAGGATAACTATGGCTACACCTTC. Its protein product is CASSEDNYGYTF.

The chain is built from TRBV12-3 or TRBV12-4 and TRBJ2-3; D not resolved. V lost 2 bases to trimming and J lost 5 bases, with 2 bases between them. The CDR3 is 11 residues long. The CDR3 DNA reads TGTGCCAGCAGTTTACAAGATACGCAGTATTTT. This translates into CASSLQDTQYF.

This clone was observed a single time. This chain joins TRBV5-1 and TRBJ2-6; D perhaps matches TRBD1 (5 bases). Deletions cut 5 bases from V and 0 bases from J, with 6 bases between. CDR3 length: 14 residues. Germline-derived CDR1 and CDR2 are SGHRS and YFSETQ. The CDR3 is CASRTVSGANVLTF. For the CDR3, the DNA is TGCGCCAGCAGGACAGTCTCTGGGGCCAACGTCCTGACTTTC.

This clone was recorded only once. The V gene is TRBV3-1 (or the pseudogene TRBV3-2), the J gene TRBJ2-1; the D gene is possibly TRBD1 (5 bases). The germline gives CDR1 LGHDT, CDR2 YNNKEL (reference sequence). The CDR3 consists of 13 residues. V was clipped by 4 bases and J by 6 bases, with 10 bases between them. This CDR3 is CASSPHQGNEQFF. The CDR3 region has the DNA TGTGCCAGCAGCCCGCACCAGGGCAATGAGCAGTTCTTC.

V is TRBV10-3 and J is TRBJ2-1; no clear D gene. Trimming shortened V by 0 bases and J by 10 bases, and 7 bases separated the two germline ends. In germline, CDR1 is ENHRY, CDR2 SYGVKD. The CDR3 contains 12 residues. Here the CDR3 reads CAISESLAEQFF. In nucleotides, the CDR3 is TGTGCCATCAGTGAGTCGCTGGCAGAGCAGTTCTTC.

This rearrangement joins TRBV7-8 to TRBJ2-1; 8 bases map to TRBD1. CDR3 length equals 13 residues. In germline, CDR1 is SGHVS, CDR2 FQNEAQ. The V segment lost 5 bases and the J segment 6 bases; nucleotides outside the gene matches: 3. The CDR3 bases are TGTGCCAGCAGCAGCGACAGGGGCAATGAGCAGTTCTTC. Amino acids: CASSSDRGNEQFF.

V usage is TRBV19 and J usage is TRBJ2-7; TRBD2 matches 9 bases. Per the germline V gene, CDR1 is LNHDA and CDR2 is SQIVND (reference sequence). With 5 bases clipped from V and 2 bases from J, the junction kept 4 bases outside the gene matches. CDR3 size: 14 residues. The CDR3: CASSEAGGPYEQYF. The CDR3 nucleotides are TGTGCCAGTAGTGAGGCGGGAGGGCCCTACGAGCAGTACTTC.

This chain links TRBV3-1 (or the pseudogene TRBV3-2) with TRBJ1-6; 9 bases map to TRBD1. V was pared by 1 base and J by 5 bases, with 3 bases of the junction left unmatched. The CDR3 has 16 amino acids. CDR1 is LGHDT and CDR2 is YNNKEL in the germline V gene (reference sequence). In DNA, the CDR3 is TGTGCCAGCAGCCAAGGGACAGGGGTTAATAATTCACCCCTCCACTTT. This gives the protein CASSQGTGVNNSPLHF.

This clone was seen once. The chain joins TRBV19 to TRBJ1-2, with D tentatively TRBD1 (6 bases). Germline loops: CDR1 LNHDA, CDR2 SQIVND (reference sequence). CDR3 length: 13 amino acids. The ends were cut back, 3 bases at V and 7 bases at J, with 12 bases in the middle. CDR3 DNA sequence: TGTGCCAGTAGTATCCCCGGGGGCGGTGGCTACACCTTC. Encoded protein: CASSIPGGGGYTF.

Concerning this clone: This same CDR3 is encoded by further DNA sequences in the sample. The gene calls are TRBV10-1 and TRBJ1-1, with unresolved D. From germline, CDR1 is WNHNN and CDR2 SYGVQD (reference sequence). This CDR3 spans 12 amino acids. Deletions cut 2 bases from V and 5 bases from J, with 6 bases between. The chain's CDR3 is CASSERGTEAFF. For the CDR3, the DNA is TGCGCCAGCAGTGAGCGGGGAACTGAAGCTTTCTTT.

As to this clone: This sample includes further DNA sequences coding for the same CDR3. The chain recombines TRBV7-6 with TRBJ1-4; no clear D gene. The CDR3 covers 14 residues. The germline CDR1 and CDR2 sequences are SGHVS and FNYEAQ. Trimming left V 1 base short and J 0 bases short, with 3 bases between. The CDR3 region is CASSLGATNEKLFF. The CDR3 DNA reads TGTGCCAGCAGCTTAGGGGCAACTAATGAAAAACTGTTTTTT. The variable domain in full, completed from reference TRBV7-6 and TRBJ1-4, reads GAGVSQSPRYKVTKRGQDVALRCDPISGHVSLYWYRQALGQGPEFLTYFNYEAQQDKSGLPNDRFSAERPEGSISTLTIQRTEQRDSAMYRCASSLGATNEKLFFGSGTQLSVL.

This rearrangement joins TRBV28 to TRBJ1-3, with TRBD1 identical over 7 bases. The length of the CDR3 is 14 residues. The germline V gene has CDR1 MDHEN and CDR2 SYDVKM. With 5 bases clipped from V and 2 bases from J, the junction kept 3 bases outside the gene matches. The CDR3 protein is CASSRGTAGNTIYF. CDR3 sequence (DNA): TGTGCCAGCAGTCGAGGGACAGCTGGAAACACCATATATTTT.

The chain carries TRBV15 and TRBJ1-1, with a possible D match to TRBD1 (6 bases). V dropped 1 base and J dropped 3 bases, with 15 bases sitting between them. Looked up from germline, CDR1 is LNHNV and CDR2 is YYDKDF (reference sequence). The CDR3 has 16 amino acids. In DNA form, the CDR3 reads TGTGCCACCAGCAGAGTGCTGGGCAGGGGAGACACTGAAGCTTTCTTT. It is translated as CATSRVLGRGDTEAFF.